Detailed here is one TCR beta chain. Its antigen has not been determined. No base qualities exist here, and no much larger clone lies one base off it. For sequencing of the TCRbeta CDR3 region, genomic DNA was extracted from the sorted cells. The immunoSEQ Assay was used for sequencing of TCRbeta CDR3 regions. This immuneACCESS table, as held by TCRdb, lists in-frame sequences with V and J called but not all clones. Of the missing ones, under half trace to an unresolved V gene in checked studies; the others have no known cause. This sample gives more than 55,000 clones in total; roughly nine tenths of them show up just once. The ten largest clones represent 11% to 15% of the sample. This record comes from a study of OX40 agonist ivuxolimab in advanced cancers. Regarding the study in general: Ivuxolimab, which targeted the costimulatory receptor OX40 (CD134), was an agonistic, fully human IgG2 monoclonal antibody. Intravenous ivuxolimab was administered to patients every 2 weeks at six dose levels: 0.01, 0.1, 0.3, 1.5, 3 and 10 mg/kg. Among the approximately 54 dose-escalation patients, roughly 20 had hepatocellular carcinoma, approximately 15 melanoma, 9 renal cell carcinoma and 9 head and neck cancer. In the dose-escalation cohort, roughly 80% of patients were male, and the mean age was about 55 years, with a range of 23 to 79. Prior anti-PD-1, anti-PD-L1 or anti-CTLA-4 therapy was permitted, and approximately 39% of dose-escalation patients had received checkpoint inhibitors. Partial responses occurred in three dose-escalation patients: two with cutaneous melanoma and one with hepatocellular carcinoma. The purpose of peripheral TCRbeta sequencing was to test whether ivuxolimab changed TCR sequence diversity and led to clonal T-cell expansion. The paper describes the monotherapy dose-escalation part (N = 52 patients) of the phase I trial of ivuxolimab. Broader findings and caveats from the paper: Clonal expansion of both CD4+ and CD8+ blood T cells was observed from baseline to week 6 at doses 0.1 to 3.0 mg/kg. After ivuxolimab, expanded clones were on average more numerous among CD8+ T cells than among CD4+ T cells. Low levels of normalized T-cell clonal expansion were also seen in some nonresponding patients. In partial responders in the 0.1-3.0 mg/kg groups, normalized peripheral clonal expansion was found to be among the lowest, especially among CD8+ T cells. Antigen specificity was not determined for the clonally expanded peripheral T cells.

The trial excluded patients who had a history of autoimmune disease or were on systemic immunosuppression. Peripheral blood for TCR sequencing was collected from all dose cohorts at baseline, on cycle 4 day 1, and on cycle 7 day 1. The samples were taken from a phase I, first-in-human, multicenter, open-label dose-escalation trial of ivuxolimab. Adults with locally advanced or metastatic melanoma, renal cell, hepatocellular, or head and neck squamous cell carcinoma were enrolled in the trial. Before TCR sequencing, CD4+ T cells and CD8+ T cells from peripheral blood were sorted into separate populations. Counted from cysteine to phenylalanine, this CDR3 has 16 amino acids. CDR3 DNA only is kept here, 48 bases in frame from base 1. In the germline V gene, CDR1 corresponds to SQVTM and CDR2 to ANQGSEA. V is cut back by 4 bases and J by 8 bases, with 13 bases in the junction unmatched.

Recombination joined TRBV29-1 with TRBJ2-3, with 12 junctional bases fitting TRBD2. The source of this sequence is an adult with an advanced solid tumor such as melanoma, head and neck, liver or kidney cancer. Sequencing used CD4+ or CD8+ T cells sorted from blood, obtained in a trial of the OX40 agonist ivuxolimab. The nucleotide sequence reads TGCAGCGTTGCCGGGGGGCTAGCGGGAGGGTCAGGTACGCAGTATTTT. Its product reads: CSVAGGLAGGSGTQYF.